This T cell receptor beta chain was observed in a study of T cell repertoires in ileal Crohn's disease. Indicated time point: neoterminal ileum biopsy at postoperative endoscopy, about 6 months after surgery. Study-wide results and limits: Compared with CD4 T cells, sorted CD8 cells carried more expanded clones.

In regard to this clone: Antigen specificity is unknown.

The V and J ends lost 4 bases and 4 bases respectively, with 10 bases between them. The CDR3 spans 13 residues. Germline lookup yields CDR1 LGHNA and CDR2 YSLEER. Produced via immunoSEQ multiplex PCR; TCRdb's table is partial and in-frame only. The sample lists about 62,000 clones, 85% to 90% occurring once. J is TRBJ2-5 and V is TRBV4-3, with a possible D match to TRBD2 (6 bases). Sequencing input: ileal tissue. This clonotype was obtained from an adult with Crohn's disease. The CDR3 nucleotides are TGCGCCAGCAGCCCGGAGGGACGAGAGACCCAGTACTTC. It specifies CASSPEGRETQYF.